The source of this T cell receptor beta chain is a study of cytomegalovirus exposure and HLA in healthy donors. Study outcomes and limitations: A previous analysis found most TCR beta V segments productive roughly 90% or roughly 30% of the time. Researchers counted approximately 160 TCR beta chains as cytomegalovirus-associated.

The PCR was carried out with 60 Vbeta primers and 13 Jbeta primers. TCRdb's copy holds only in-frame clones and misses some; the assay was immunoSEQ multiplex PCR. The sample carries under 200,000 clones, roughly 68% recorded once. This clone was counted between two and nine times. Its antigen is unknown. The sequence was collected from a woman under 40 in good health and CMV-seronegative. The sequencing input was PBMCs.

The CDR3 spells CASSRGQAYGYTF. The CDR3 DNA sequence: TGTGCCAGCAGTAGGGGACAGGCATATGGCTACACCTTC. The gene calls are TRBV11-2 and TRBJ1-2; TRBD1 aligns across 8 bases. Unmatched junction bases numbered 5, after V lost 6 bases and J lost 5 bases. Germline V CDR1 and CDR2: SGHAT, FQNNGV. CDR3 length: 13 amino acids. Full variable domain (outside the CDR3, taken from reference TRBV11-2 and TRBJ1-2): EAGVAQSPRYKIIEKRQSVAFWCNPISGHATLYWYQQILGQGPKLLIQFQNNGVVDDSQLPKDRFSAERLKGVDSTLKIQPAKLEDSAVYLCASSRGQAYGYTFGSGTRLTVV.